These 13 T cell receptor beta chains came from one sample sequenced in a study of radiation and T cells in renal cell carcinoma (dated by TCRdb to about 2020). Library construction relied on the immunoSEQ multiplex PCR assay. TCRdb limited this immuneACCESS table to in-frame rearrangements with V and J called. A share of clones is missing; checked studies link under half to unresolved V genes, and the rest is unexplained. This sample lists 130,000 or so clones; about 88% were detected once. Clones ranked in the top ten supply more than 10% of the sample. Read against the paper, the sample's time point label means: baseline pretreatment blood. Per the publication, the treatment or condition label means: 15 Gy SBRT to primary tumor, nephrectomy 4 weeks later. Sequenced material: blood, taken from a patient whose treatment included radiotherapy and nephrectomy. These TCRs come from a woman aged 45-59 years with renal cell carcinoma.

The chain combines TRBV6-1 with TRBJ2-7; 8 bases line up with TRBD1. CDR3 length equals 17 residues. The V gene end was trimmed by 0 bases and the J gene end by 2 bases; junction bases not matched to a gene: 9. CDR1 is MNHNS, CDR2 SASEGT, per germline. CDR3 region: CASSEAIPGGPPYEQYF. In DNA, the CDR3 is TGTGCCAGCAGTGAAGCGATCCCAGGGGGCCCTCCCTACGAGCAGTACTTC.

V and J are TRBV23-1 and TRBJ1-3; D remains unclear. TRBV23-1 is flagged as an ORF with uncertain function. V was cut by 1 base and J by 4 bases, with 11 bases left in between. This CDR3 has 15 residues. CDR3 DNA: TGCGCCAGCAGTCAATTGAAGGCCTTCGGAAACACCATATATTTT. It yields the protein CASSQLKAFGNTIYF.

The CDR3 nucleotides read TGCGCCAGCAGCTTGGAGTGGGGATCCTACGAGCAGTACTTC. This gives the protein CASSLEWGSYEQYF. This chain connects TRBV5-1 to TRBJ2-7; D is undetermined. The V gene lost 0 bases and the J gene lost 1 base, with 8 bases spanning the gap. The germline gives CDR1 SGHRS, CDR2 YFSETQ. CDR3 length: 14 amino acids.

The chain is built from TRBV7-6 and TRBJ2-7; D is uncertain. CDR1 and CDR2 (germline): SGHVS, FNYEAQ. CDR3 length: 13 amino acids. Trimming left V 1 base short and J 5 bases short, with 9 bases between. The CDR3 loop is CASSLVAGHEQYF. CDR3 DNA: TGTGCCAGCAGCTTAGTTGCCGGGCACGAGCAGTACTTC.

The chain combines TRBV29-1 with TRBJ1-1; D is undetermined. The V gene's germline CDR1 is SQVTM and CDR2 ANQGSEA. The CDR3 is made up of 12 amino acids. The V and J ends lost 5 bases and 6 bases respectively, with 13 bases between them. CDR3 nucleotides: TGCAGCGTTTTGGGCGCTAACGCTGAAGCTTTCTTT. The encoded protein is CSVLGANAEAFF.

The chain uses TRBV7-2 and TRBJ1-4; D may be TRBD1 (5 bases). CDR1 is SGHTA and CDR2 is FQGNSA in the germline V gene. The CDR3 extends over 14 amino acids. V gave up 5 bases and J gave up 0 bases, with 7 bases separating them. The CDR3 loop reads CASSGQATNEKLFF. The CDR3 region has the DNA TGTGCCAGCAGCGGACAAGCAACTAATGAAAAACTGTTTTTT.

The chain combines TRBV6-5 with TRBJ2-1, with D perhaps assigned TRBD1 or TRBD2 (5 bases each). Germline-derived CDR1 and CDR2 are MNHEY and SVGAGI. The ends were cut back, 2 bases at V and 9 bases at J, with 20 bases in the middle. The CDR3 has 16 residues. The CDR3 nucleotides read TGTGCCAGCAGTTACCCAGGGCGAGGGATGGATCTTGAGCAGTTCTTC. Translated: CASSYPGRGMDLEQFF.

The CDR3 bases are TGTGCCAGCAGACAGGGACAGGGCAGAAGCTACACCTTC. This gives the protein CASRQGQGRSYTF. The chain is built from TRBV6-5 and TRBJ1-2; TRBD1 aligns across 9 bases. Looked up from germline, CDR1 is MNHEY and CDR2 is SVGAGI. The V segment lost 6 bases and the J segment 9 bases; nucleotides outside the gene matches: 8. This CDR3 region has 13 residues.

This clone has only one observation. This chain joins TRBV7-9 and TRBJ2-7; tentatively, D is TRBD2 (6 bases). The germline gives CDR1 SEHNR, CDR2 FQNEAQ (reference sequence). The CDR3 has 14 residues. V shed 1 base and J shed 5 bases, with 12 bases lying between them. Here the CDR3 reads CASSLDGGSNEQYF. The CDR3 DNA follows: TGTGCCAGCAGCTTAGACGGGGGTTCTAACGAGCAGTACTTC.

V is TRBV7-2 and J is TRBJ2-7; 7 positions match TRBD1. This CDR3 is built from 14 residues. Germline trimming cut 2 bases from V and 2 bases from J; bases unmatched to any gene: 3. The germline CDR1 and CDR2 sequences are SGHTA and FQGNSA. The CDR3 region is CASSLWGQTYEQYF. In nucleotides, the CDR3 is TGTGCCAGCAGCTTATGGGGACAGACCTACGAGCAGTACTTC.

The chain carries TRBV6-5 and TRBJ2-2; tentatively, D is TRBD1 or TRBD2 (6 bases each). The CDR3 runs to 12 residues. The germline V gene has CDR1 MNHEY and CDR2 SVGAGI. V lost 6 bases, J lost 9 bases, and 11 bases lay in between. CDR3 DNA sequence: TGTGCCAGCAGAGACGGGGGCCGGGAGCTGTTTTTT. It is translated as CASRDGGRELFF.

In its sample, this clone was seen a few times. V gene TRBV6-1 combines with J gene TRBJ1-1; possible D gene TRBD1, 5 bases. Germline loops: CDR1 MNHNS, CDR2 SASEGT. Trimming took off 2 bases at V and 4 bases at J, with 17 bases between the two ends. The CDR3 length is 16 residues. For the CDR3, the DNA is TGTGCCAGCAGTGAACCCTTTTTATCAGGGAGCACTGAAGCTTTCTTT. This encodes CASSEPFLSGSTEAFF.

The V call is TRBV5-6, the J call TRBJ1-1; D uncertain. Germline CDR1 and CDR2: SGHDT and YYEEEE. The CDR3 is made up of 13 amino acids. With 2 bases removed from V and 4 bases from J, the gap between germline ends came to 9 bases. The CDR3 loop reads CASSFGSGTEAFF. Here the CDR3 DNA reads TGTGCCAGCAGCTTTGGGTCCGGCACTGAAGCTTTCTTT.